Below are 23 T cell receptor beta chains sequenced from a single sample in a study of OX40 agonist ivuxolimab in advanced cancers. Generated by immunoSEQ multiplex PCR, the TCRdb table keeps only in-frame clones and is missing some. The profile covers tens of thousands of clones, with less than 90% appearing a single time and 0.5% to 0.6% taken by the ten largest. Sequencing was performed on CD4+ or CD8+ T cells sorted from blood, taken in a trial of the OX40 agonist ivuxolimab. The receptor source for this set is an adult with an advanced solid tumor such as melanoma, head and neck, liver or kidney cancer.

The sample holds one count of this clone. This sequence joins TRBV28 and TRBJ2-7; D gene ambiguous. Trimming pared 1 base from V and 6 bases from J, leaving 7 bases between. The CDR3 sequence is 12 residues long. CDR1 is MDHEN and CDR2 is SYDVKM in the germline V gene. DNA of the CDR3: TGTGCCAGCAGTTTATTTGGCGTCGAGCAGTACTTC. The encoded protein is CASSLFGVEQYF.

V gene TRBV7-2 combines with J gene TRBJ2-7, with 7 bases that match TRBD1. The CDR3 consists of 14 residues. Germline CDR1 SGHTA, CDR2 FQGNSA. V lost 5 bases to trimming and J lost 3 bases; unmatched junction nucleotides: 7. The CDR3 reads CASSPQGQHYEQYF. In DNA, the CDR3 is TGTGCCAGCAGCCCCCAGGGACAGCACTACGAGCAGTACTTC.

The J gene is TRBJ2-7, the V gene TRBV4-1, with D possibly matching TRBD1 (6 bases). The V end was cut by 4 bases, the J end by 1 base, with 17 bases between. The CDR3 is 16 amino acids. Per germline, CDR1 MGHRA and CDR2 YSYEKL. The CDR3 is CASSPEQGSRSYEQYF. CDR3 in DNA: TGCGCCAGCAGCCCGGAACAGGGCTCAAGGTCCTACGAGCAGTACTTC.

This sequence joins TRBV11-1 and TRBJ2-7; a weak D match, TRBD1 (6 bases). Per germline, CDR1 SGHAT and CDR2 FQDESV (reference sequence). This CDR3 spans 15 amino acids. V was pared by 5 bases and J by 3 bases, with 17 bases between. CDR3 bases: TGTGCCAGCAGCCCCCACTTGGGGGCAGGCTACGAGCAGTACTTC. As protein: CASSPHLGAGYEQYF.

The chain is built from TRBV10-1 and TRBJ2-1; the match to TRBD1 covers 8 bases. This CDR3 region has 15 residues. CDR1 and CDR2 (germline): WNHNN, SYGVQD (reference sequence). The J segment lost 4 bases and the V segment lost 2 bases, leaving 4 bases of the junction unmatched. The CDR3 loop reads CASSEAGGIYNEQFF. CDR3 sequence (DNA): TGCGCCAGCAGTGAGGCAGGGGGCATTTACAATGAGCAGTTCTTC.

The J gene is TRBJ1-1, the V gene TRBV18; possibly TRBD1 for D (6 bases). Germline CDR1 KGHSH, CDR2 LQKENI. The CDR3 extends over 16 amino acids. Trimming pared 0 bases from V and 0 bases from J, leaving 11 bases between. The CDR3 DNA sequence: TGTGCCAGCTCACCACCAGGGGGAGCGTTGAACACTGAAGCTTTCTTT. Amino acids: CASSPPGGALNTEAFF.

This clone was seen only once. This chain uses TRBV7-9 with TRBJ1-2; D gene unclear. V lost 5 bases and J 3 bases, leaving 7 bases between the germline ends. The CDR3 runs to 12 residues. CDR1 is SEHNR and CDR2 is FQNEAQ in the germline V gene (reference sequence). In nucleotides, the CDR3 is TGTGCCAGCAGCAACCGGGACTATGGCTACACCTTC. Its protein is CASSNRDYGYTF. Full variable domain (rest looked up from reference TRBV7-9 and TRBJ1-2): DTGVSQNPRHKITKRGQNVTFRCDPISEHNRLYWYRQTLGQGPEFLTYFQNEAQLEKSRLLSDRFSAERPKGSFSTLEIQRTEQGDSAMYLCASSNRDYGYTFGSGTRLTVV.

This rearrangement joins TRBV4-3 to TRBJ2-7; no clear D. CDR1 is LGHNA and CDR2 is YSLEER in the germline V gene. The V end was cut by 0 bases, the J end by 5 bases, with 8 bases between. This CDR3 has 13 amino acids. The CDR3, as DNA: TGCGCCAGCAGCCAAGATCGGGTGGACGAGCAGTACTTC. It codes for CASSQDRVDEQYF.

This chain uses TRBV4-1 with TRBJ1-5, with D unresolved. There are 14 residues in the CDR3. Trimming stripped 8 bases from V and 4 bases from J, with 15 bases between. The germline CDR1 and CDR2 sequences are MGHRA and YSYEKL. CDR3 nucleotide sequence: TGCGCCAGCCGCGACATAGGAAAGAATCAGCCCCAGCATTTT. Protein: CASRDIGKNQPQHF.

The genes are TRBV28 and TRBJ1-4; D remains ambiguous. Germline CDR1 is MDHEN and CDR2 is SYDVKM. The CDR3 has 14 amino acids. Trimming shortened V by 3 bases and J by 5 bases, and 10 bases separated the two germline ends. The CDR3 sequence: CASSLDGWNEKLFF. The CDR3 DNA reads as TGTGCCAGCAGTTTGGACGGATGGAATGAAAAACTGTTTTTT.

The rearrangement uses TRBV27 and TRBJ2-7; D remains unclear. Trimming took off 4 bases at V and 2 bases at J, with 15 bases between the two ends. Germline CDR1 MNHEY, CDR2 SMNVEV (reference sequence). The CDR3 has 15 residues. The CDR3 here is CASSSPTHNPYEQYF. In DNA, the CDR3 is TGTGCCAGCAGTTCCCCTACACATAACCCCTACGAGCAGTACTTC.

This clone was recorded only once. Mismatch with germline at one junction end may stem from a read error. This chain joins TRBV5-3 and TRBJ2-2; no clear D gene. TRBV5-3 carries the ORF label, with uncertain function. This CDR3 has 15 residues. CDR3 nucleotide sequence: TGTGCCAGCAGCTTTTCGTTCGCGAACACCGGGGAGCTGTTTTTT. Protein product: CASSFSFANTGELFF.

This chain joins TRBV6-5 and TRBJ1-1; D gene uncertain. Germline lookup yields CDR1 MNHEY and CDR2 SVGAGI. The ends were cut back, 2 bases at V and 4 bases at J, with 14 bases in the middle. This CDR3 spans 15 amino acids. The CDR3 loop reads CASSYTPEARTEAFF. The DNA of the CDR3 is TGTGCCAGCAGTTACACGCCGGAGGCTCGCACTGAAGCTTTCTTT.

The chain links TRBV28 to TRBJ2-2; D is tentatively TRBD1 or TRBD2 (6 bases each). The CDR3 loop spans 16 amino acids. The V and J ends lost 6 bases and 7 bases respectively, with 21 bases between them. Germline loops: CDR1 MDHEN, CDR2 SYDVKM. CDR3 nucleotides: TGTGCCAGCAGCCCCCTGGCGGGCAGGGGAGGCGGGGAGCTGTTTTTT. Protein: CASSPLAGRGGGELFF.

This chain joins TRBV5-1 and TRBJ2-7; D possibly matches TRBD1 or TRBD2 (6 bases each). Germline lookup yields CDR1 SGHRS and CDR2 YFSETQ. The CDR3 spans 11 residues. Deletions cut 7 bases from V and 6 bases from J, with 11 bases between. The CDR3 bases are TGCGCCAGCCGAGGGGGACTCGAGCAGTACTTC. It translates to CASRGGLEQYF.

The CDR3 DNA reads as TGTGCCAGCAGTCTGTGGGACTCTGCCTACGAGCAGTACTTC. It translates to CASSLWDSAYEQYF. This chain links TRBV6-1 with TRBJ2-7; TRBD2 is a possible D gene (6 bases). The V and J ends lost 5 bases and 2 bases respectively, with 13 bases between them. CDR3 size: 14 residues. Germline lookup yields CDR1 MNHNS and CDR2 SASEGT.

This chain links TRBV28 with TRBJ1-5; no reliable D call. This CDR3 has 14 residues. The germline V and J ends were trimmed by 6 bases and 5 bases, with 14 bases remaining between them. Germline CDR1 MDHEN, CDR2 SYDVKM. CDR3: CASSFFAGDQPQHF. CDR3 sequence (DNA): TGTGCCAGCAGCTTTTTCGCCGGGGATCAGCCCCAGCATTTT.

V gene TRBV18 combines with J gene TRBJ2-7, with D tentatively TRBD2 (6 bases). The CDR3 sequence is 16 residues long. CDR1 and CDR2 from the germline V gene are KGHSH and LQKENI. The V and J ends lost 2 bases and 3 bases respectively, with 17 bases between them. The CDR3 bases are TGTGCCAGCTCACCAGCGGGACTGCGCGGAAACTACGAGCAGTACTTC. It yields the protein CASSPAGLRGNYEQYF. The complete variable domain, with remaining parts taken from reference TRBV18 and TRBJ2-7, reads NAGVMQNPRHLVRRRGQEARLRCSPMKGHSHVYWYRQLPEEGLKFMVYLQKENIIDESGMPKERFSAEFPKEGPSILRIQQVVRGDSAAYFCASSPAGLRGNYEQYFGPGTRLTVT.

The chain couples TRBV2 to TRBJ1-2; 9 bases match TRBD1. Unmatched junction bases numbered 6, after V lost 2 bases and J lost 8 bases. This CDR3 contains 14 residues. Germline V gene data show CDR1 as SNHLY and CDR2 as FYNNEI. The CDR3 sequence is CASSERTGGRGYTF. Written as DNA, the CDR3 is TGTGCCAGCAGTGAAAGAACAGGGGGCCGGGGCTACACCTTC. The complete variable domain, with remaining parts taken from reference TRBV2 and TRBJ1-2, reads EPEVTQTPSHQVTQMGQEVILRCVPISNHLYFYWYRQILGQKVEFLVSFYNNEISEKSEIFDDQFSVERPDGSNFTLKIRSTKLEDSAMYFCASSERTGGRGYTFGSGTRLTVV.

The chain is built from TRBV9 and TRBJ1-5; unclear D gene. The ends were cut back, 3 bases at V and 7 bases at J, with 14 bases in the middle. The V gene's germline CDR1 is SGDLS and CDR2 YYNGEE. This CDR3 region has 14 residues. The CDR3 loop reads CASSETPEGQPQHF. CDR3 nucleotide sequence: TGTGCCAGCAGCGAGACCCCGGAGGGACAGCCCCAGCATTTT.

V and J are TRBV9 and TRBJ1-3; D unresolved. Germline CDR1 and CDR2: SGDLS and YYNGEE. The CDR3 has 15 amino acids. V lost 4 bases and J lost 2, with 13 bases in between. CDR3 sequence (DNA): TGTGCCAGCAGCACCCGGGTCGATGCTGGAAACACCATATATTTT. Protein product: CASSTRVDAGNTIYF.

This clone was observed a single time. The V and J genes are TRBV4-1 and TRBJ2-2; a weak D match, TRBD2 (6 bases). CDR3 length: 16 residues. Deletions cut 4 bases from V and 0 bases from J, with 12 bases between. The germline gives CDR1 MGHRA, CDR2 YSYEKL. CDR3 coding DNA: TGCGCCAGCAGCCTGGTAGCGGATACGAACACCGGGGAGCTGTTTTTT. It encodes CASSLVADTNTGELFF.

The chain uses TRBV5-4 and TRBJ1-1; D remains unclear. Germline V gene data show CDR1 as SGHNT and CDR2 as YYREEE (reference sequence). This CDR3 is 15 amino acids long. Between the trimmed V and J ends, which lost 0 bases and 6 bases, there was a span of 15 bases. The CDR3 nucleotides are TGTGCCAGCAGCTTGGAACAAGGGCCGGGCCCTGAAGCTTTCTTT. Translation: CASSLEQGPGPEAFF. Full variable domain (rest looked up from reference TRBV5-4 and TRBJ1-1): ETGVTQSPTHLIKTRGQQVTLRCSSQSGHNTVSWYQQALGQGPQFIFQYYREEENGRGNFPPRFSGLQFPNYSSELNVNALELDDSALYLCASSLEQGPGPEAFFGQGTRLTVV.